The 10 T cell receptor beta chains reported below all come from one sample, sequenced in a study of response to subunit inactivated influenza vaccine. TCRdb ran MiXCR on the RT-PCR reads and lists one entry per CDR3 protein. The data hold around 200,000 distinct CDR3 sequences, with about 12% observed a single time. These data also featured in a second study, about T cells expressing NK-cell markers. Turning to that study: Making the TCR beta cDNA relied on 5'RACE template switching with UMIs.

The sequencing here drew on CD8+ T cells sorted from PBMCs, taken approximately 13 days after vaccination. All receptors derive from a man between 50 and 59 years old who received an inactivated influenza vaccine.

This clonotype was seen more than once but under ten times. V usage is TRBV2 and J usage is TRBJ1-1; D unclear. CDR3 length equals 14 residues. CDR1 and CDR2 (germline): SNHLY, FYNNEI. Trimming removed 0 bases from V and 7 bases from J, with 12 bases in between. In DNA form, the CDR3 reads TGTGCCAGCAGTGAAGCGCTTGGAAAAGATGAAGCTTTCTTT. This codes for CASSEALGKDEAFF.

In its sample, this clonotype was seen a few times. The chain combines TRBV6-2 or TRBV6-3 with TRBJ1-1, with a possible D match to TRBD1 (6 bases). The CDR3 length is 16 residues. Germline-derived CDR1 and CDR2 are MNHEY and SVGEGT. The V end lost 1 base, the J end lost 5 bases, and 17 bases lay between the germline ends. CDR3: CASSYFRDNRGTEAFF. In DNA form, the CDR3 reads TGTGCCAGCAGTTACTTCCGGGACAACCGAGGGACTGAAGCTTTCTTT.

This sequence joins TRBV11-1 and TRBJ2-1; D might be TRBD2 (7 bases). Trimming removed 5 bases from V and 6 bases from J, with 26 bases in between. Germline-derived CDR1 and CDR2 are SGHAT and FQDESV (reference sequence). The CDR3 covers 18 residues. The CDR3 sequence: CASSGGGSAVHSINEQFF. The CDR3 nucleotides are TGTGCCAGCAGCGGGGGGGGCTCGGCGGTACACAGTATCAATGAGCAGTTCTTC.

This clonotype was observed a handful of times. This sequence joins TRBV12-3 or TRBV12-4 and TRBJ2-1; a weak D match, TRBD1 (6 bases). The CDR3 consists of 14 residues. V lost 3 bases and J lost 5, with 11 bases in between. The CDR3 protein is CASSFDRLDNEQFF. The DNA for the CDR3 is TGTGCCAGCAGTTTCGACAGGTTGGACAATGAGCAGTTCTTC.

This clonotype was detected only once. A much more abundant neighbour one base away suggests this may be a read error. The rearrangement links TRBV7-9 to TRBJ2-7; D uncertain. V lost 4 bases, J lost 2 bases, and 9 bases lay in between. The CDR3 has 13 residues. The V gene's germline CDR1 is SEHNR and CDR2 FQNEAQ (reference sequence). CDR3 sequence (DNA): TGTGCCAGCAGCTATGAGGAGCCCTACGAGCAGTACTTC. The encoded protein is CASSYEEPYEQYF.

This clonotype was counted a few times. CDR3 in amino acids: CASSLFGQANVLTF. The CDR3 DNA follows: TGTGCCAGCAGTTTATTCGGACAGGCCAACGTCCTGACTTTC. The J gene is TRBJ2-6, the V gene TRBV27, with TRBD1 as a possible D gene (5 bases). The CDR3 consists of 14 residues. Trimming pared 1 base from V and 6 bases from J, leaving 7 bases between. Germline CDR1 reads MNHEY; CDR2 reads SMNVEV (reference sequence).

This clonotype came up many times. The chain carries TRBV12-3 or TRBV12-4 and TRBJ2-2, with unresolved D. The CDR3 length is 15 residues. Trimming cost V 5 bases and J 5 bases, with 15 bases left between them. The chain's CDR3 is CASSGTDPRTGELFF. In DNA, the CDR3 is TGTGCCAGCAGTGGCACGGACCCGAGGACCGGGGAGCTGTTTTTT.

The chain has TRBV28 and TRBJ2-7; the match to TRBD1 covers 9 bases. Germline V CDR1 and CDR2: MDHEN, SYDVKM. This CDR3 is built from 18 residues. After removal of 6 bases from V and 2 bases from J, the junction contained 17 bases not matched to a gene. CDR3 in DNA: TGTGCCAGCAGAACGGGACAGGGAACCTTCGACTTCCCCTACGAGCAGTACTTC. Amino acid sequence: CASRTGQGTFDFPYEQYF.

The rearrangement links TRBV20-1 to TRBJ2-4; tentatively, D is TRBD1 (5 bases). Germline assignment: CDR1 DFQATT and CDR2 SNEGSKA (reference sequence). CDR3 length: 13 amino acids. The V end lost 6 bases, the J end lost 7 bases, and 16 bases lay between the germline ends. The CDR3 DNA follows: TGCAGTGCAAACCCCAGGGCAGGGAACATTCAGTACTTC. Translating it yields CSANPRAGNIQYF.

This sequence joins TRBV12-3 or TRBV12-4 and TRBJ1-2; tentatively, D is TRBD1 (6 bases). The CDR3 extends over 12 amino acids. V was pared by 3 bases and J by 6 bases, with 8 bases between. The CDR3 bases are TGTGCCAGCAGTTTGAACAGGGATGGCTACACCTTC. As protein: CASSLNRDGYTF.